Listed below are T cell receptor beta chains from one sample, sequenced in a study of T cell changes during pregnancy in multiple sclerosis. Sequencing was performed with immunoSEQ multiplex PCR; in TCRdb, only in-frame clones are kept and a portion is missing. This table holds some 89,000 clones, about 94% found once. The source was peripheral blood, collected in the third trimester of pregnancy. These TCRs come from a female donor with multiple sclerosis, enrolled in a pregnancy study. The CDR3 runs from the conserved cysteine through the conserved F or W. The D gene is left open where the match is weak. Only part of the rows carry a size: once, few, many, or a class if the clone is expanded.

D gene	J gene	clone size	V gene	CDR3 protein	CDR3 DNA
.	TRBJ1-1	.	TRBV14	CASSTLVNTEAFF	TGTGCCAGCAGCACTCTAGTGAACACTGAAGCTTTCTTT
TRBD1	TRBJ2-7	.	TRBV19	CASSIKGQYSYEQYF	TGTGCCAGTAGTATTAAGGGACAGTACTCCTACGAGCAGTACTTC
TRBD1	TRBJ1-6	.	TRBV18	CASSGQGWADSPLHF	TGTGCCAGCTCAGGACAGGGTTGGGCGGATTCACCCCTCCACTTT
.	TRBJ2-3	.	TRBV10-3	CAISPSGGLSHTQYF	TGTGCCATCAGCCCTTCGGGCGGGTTATCCCATACGCAGTATTTT
TRBD1	TRBJ1-5	.	TRBV7-8	CASSANRGNSNQPQHF	TGTGCCAGCAGCGCTAACAGGGGAAATAGCAATCAGCCCCAGCATTTT
TRBD2	TRBJ2-7	.	TRBV25-1	CASSGTSAYEQYF	TGTGCCAGCAGTGGGACTAGCGCCTACGAGCAGTACTTC
.	TRBJ2-7	.	TRBV27	CASRPGHSGYEQYF	TGTGCCAGCAGGCCGGGACATTCCGGCTACGAGCAGTACTTC
.	TRBJ1-3	.	TRBV5-4	CASSLRGSGNTIYF	TGTGCCAGCAGCTTGAGGGGATCTGGAAACACCATATATTTT
TRBD1	TRBJ1-1	.	TRBV5-4	CASSLFGQGATEAFF	TGTGCCAGCAGCTTGTTTGGACAGGGGGCAACGGAAGCTTTCTTT
.	TRBJ1-2	.	TRBV19	CASSIVKTNYGYTF	TGTGCCAGTAGTATAGTTAAAACTAACTATGGCTACACCTTC
.	TRBJ2-7	.	TRBV6-5	CASGSSYEQYF	TGTGCCAGCGGTAGCTCCTACGAGCAGTACTTC
TRBD1	TRBJ1-1	.	TRBV13	CASSLGTTGSTEAFF	TGTGCCAGCAGCTTAGGAACGACAGGGTCCACGGAAGCTTTCTTT
TRBD2	TRBJ2-1	.	TRBV9	CASSVDGSGGYNEQFF	TGTGCCAGCAGCGTAGACGGTAGCGGGGGGTACAATGAGCAGTTCTTC
.	TRBJ1-4	.	TRBV7-5	CARSWKGQNREKLFF	TGTGCCAGAAGCTGGAAGGGACAGAATAGGGAAAAACTGTTTTTT
.	TRBJ2-7	.	TRBV21-1	CASRGTGDHEQYF	TGTGCCAGCAGGGGGACAGGAGACCACGAGCAGTACTTC
TRBD1	TRBJ1-1	.	TRBV29-1	CSVGAGGGTEAFF	TGCAGCGTTGGGGCAGGGGGCGGGACTGAAGCTTTCTTT
TRBD2	TRBJ2-7	.	TRBV5-6	CASSRGLAGTYEQYF	TGTGCCAGCAGCCGAGGACTAGCGGGAACCTACGAGCAGTACTTC
.	TRBJ2-3	.	TRBV18	CASSPQTSTDTQYF	TGTGCCAGCTCACCACAGACTAGCACAGATACGCAGTATTTT
.	TRBJ2-4	.	TRBV4-1	CASSQGGGPPKNIQYF	TGCGCCAGCAGCCAAGGGGGGGGCCCACCCAAAAACATTCAGTACTTC
.	TRBJ2-1	.	TRBV11-2	CASSLGRNNEQFF	TGTGCCAGCAGCTTGGGCCGAAACAATGAGCAGTTCTTC
.	TRBJ1-3	.	TRBV10-3	CAISGTESGNTIYF	TGTGCCATCAGTGGGACTGAATCTGGAAACACCATATATTTT
TRBD2	TRBJ2-1	.	TRBV9	CASSVVSGGAYEQFF	TGTGCCAGCAGCGTCGTTAGCGGGGGGGCCTATGAGCAGTTCTTC
.	TRBJ2-1	.	TRBV7-6	CASSSITGVYNEQFF	TGTGCCAGCAGCTCAATTACGGGGGTCTACAATGAGCAGTTCTTC
.	TRBJ2-2	.	TRBV5-4	CASSFAGQGELFF	TGCGCCAGCAGCTTTGCAGGGCAAGGGGAGCTGTTTTTT
TRBD2	TRBJ2-3	.	TRBV6-4	CASSDERGADTQYF	TGTGCCAGCAGTGATGAGCGGGGGGCAGATACGCAGTATTTT
.	TRBJ1-1	.	TRBV2	CASRETVTEAFF	TGTGCCAGCAGGGAGACAGTCACTGAAGCTTTCTTT
TRBD1	TRBJ2-2	.	TRBV5-1	CASSFQTGGTGELFF	TGCGCCAGCAGCTTCCAGACAGGGGGCACCGGGGAGCTGTTTTTT
.	TRBJ1-4	.	TRBV28	CASSPAGGRTTNEKLFF	TGTGCCAGCAGTCCGGCGGGGGGCAGAACAACTAATGAAAAACTGTTTTTT
.	TRBJ2-7	.	TRBV18	CASSNALPYEQYF	TGTGCCAGCTCCAATGCACTCCCCTACGAGCAGTACTTC
.	TRBJ2-7	.	TRBV7-8	CASSPAGRAPPDNEQYF	TGTGCCAGCAGCCCAGCAGGACGGGCCCCGCCGGACAACGAGCAGTACTTC
.	TRBJ2-1	once	TRBV10-3	CDTLHGSLNNEQFF	TGTGATACCCTCCACGGGTCCCTTAACAATGAGCAGTTCTTC
.	TRBJ1-3	once	TRBV4-2	CASSQEPQTGNTIYF	TGTGCCAGCAGCCAAGAACCTCAGACTGGAAACACCATATATTTT
.	TRBJ2-1	once	TRBV4-2	CASSQGPPDNEQFF	TGTGCCAGCAGCCAAGGCCCGCCAGACAATGAGCAGTTCTTC
TRBD1	TRBJ1-2	.	TRBV2	CASSESAGGGYTF	TGTGCCAGCAGTGAATCGGCAGGGGGCGGCTACACCTTC
TRBD1	TRBJ1-6	.	TRBV7-8	CASTTGSGNSPLHF	TGTGCCAGCACGACAGGGTCCGGTAATTCACCCCTCCACTTT
.	TRBJ2-2	.	TRBV28	CASTVFRGTGELFF	TGTGCCAGCACAGTCTTCAGGGGCACCGGGGAGCTGTTTTTT
.	TRBJ1-2	.	TRBV25-1	CASSEFGADNYGYTF	TGTGCCAGCAGTGAATTTGGGGCAGACAACTATGGCTACACCTTC
TRBD2	TRBJ2-1	.	TRBV18	CASSPYMLAGTGDEQFF	TGTGCCAGCTCACCATATATGCTAGCGGGGACGGGGGATGAGCAGTTCTTC
.	TRBJ1-1	.	TRBV19	CASESGRTEAFF	TGTGCCAGCGAAAGCGGGAGGACTGAAGCTTTCTTT
.	TRBJ1-5	.	TRBV12-5	CASALFLAINSNQPQHF	TGTGCTAGTGCCCTCTTTTTAGCAATTAATAGCAATCAGCCCCAGCATTTT
.	TRBJ1-4	.	TRBV4-1	CASSQEQTNEKLFF	TGCGCCAGCAGCCAAGAACAGACTAATGAAAAACTGTTTTTT
TRBD1	TRBJ2-7	.	TRBV5-1	CASSRGTGVAEQYF	TGCGCCAGCAGCAGAGGGACAGGGGTTGCCGAGCAGTACTTC
TRBD2	TRBJ2-5	.	TRBV9	CASSGTSGGQETQYF	TGTGCCAGCAGCGGGACTAGCGGGGGCCAAGAGACCCAGTACTTC
TRBD1	TRBJ1-1	.	TRBV5-1	CASTPQGQGISEAFF	TGCGCCAGCACTCCCCAGGGACAGGGAATTTCTGAAGCTTTCTTT
.	TRBJ2-1	.	TRBV4-1	CASRLYADSSYNEQFF	TGCGCCAGCAGACTTTACGCCGACAGCTCCTACAATGAGCAGTTCTTC
.	TRBJ1-5	.	TRBV6-1	CASGGQAYSNQPQHF	TGTGCCAGCGGGGGCCAGGCGTATAGCAATCAGCCCCAGCATTTT
TRBD1	TRBJ1-6	.	TRBV4-1	CASSQVGQGAGSPLHF	TGCGCCAGCAGCCAAGTGGGACAGGGGGCTGGTTCACCCCTCCACTTT